This TCR beta chain was sequenced during a study of blood T cell repertoires in COVID-19. Study information: Acute and convalescent COVID-19 samples came from the United States, Italy and Spain. From T cells, B-cell-depleted T cells, or PBMCs came the material, which was cDNA or gDNA.

In the authors' methods: Nucleated cell counts were estimated from reference gene primer amplification. Using immunoSEQ multiplex PCR, the repertoire was profiled, and TCRdb retains in-frame clones only, with some absent. For V, J and clone size, that table is used; D and trimming come from the DNA. This table holds roughly 150,000 clones, about 88% found once. Germline CDR1 and CDR2: SGHVS and FNYEAQ. The CDR3 runs 15 residues. Trimming took 2 bases from V and 5 from J, leaving 15 bases between them. V usage is TRBV7-6 and J usage is TRBJ2-5, with a tentative D call TRBD1 (6 bases). The material sequenced was peripheral blood. The clonotype originates from a human donor in a cohort sampled during active COVID-19. CDR3 sequence reads: CASSLPIRGSETQYF. CDR3 coding DNA: TGTGCCAGCAGCTTACCTATCAGGGGCAGTGAGACCCAGTACTTC.